Given below is one T cell receptor (beta chain) in context. The sample belongs to a study of OX40 agonist ivuxolimab in advanced cancers. Study overall: An anti-OX40 (CD134) antibody with agonistic activity, ivuxolimab, was administered to patients. Intravenous ivuxolimab at 0.01 to 10 mg/kg was given to patients every 2 weeks. Mean age approximately 61 years, range roughly 20 to 85; roughly 82% male.

The CDR3 consists of 14 residues. Germline CDR1 reads SGHRS; CDR2 reads YFSETQ. The V end was cut by 2 bases, the J end by 4 bases, with 12 bases between. Clones were read by immunoSEQ multiplex PCR, and TCRdb kept only the in-frame ones, dropping some. The table lists 65,000 to 80,000 clones, around 86% of them singletons. The material was CD4+ or CD8+ T cells sorted from blood, obtained in a trial of the OX40 agonist ivuxolimab. The sequence was obtained from an adult with an advanced solid tumor such as melanoma, head and neck, liver or kidney cancer. The chain links TRBV5-1 to TRBJ1-2; perhaps TRBD1 as D (5 bases). CDR3 residues: CASSFMVGTYGYTF. The CDR3 bases are TGCGCCAGCAGCTTTATGGTGGGGACCTATGGCTACACCTTC.